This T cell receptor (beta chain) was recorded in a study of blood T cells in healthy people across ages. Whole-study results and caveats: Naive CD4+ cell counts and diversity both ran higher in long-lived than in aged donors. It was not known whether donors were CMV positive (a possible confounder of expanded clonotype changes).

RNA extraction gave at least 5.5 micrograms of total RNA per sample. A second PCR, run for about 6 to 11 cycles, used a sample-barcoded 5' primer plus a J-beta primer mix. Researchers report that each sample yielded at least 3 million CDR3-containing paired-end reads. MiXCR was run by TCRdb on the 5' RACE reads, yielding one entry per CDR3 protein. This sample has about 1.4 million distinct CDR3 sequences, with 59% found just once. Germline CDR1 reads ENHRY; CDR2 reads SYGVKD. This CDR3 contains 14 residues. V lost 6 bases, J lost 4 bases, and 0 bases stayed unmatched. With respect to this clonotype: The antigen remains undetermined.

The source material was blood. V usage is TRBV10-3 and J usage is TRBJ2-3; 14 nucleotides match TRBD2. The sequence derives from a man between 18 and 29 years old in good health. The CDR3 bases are TGTGCCATCAGGGGACTAGCGGGGGCAGATACGCAGTATTTT. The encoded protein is CAIRGLAGADTQYF.